Listed below are T cell receptor beta chains from one sample, sequenced in a study of cytomegalovirus exposure and HLA in healthy donors. TCRdb's table, derived via immunoSEQ multiplex PCR, lists solely in-frame clones and lacks some. The sample has about 180,000 clones; less than 90% are singletons. The sample consisted of PBMCs. Source of these receptors: a girl under 18 in good health and CMV-seropositive. Each CDR3 is given with its conserved first and last residue. D genes are given only for firm matches. Clone size is given for some rows only: seen once, a few or many times, or a class if the clone is expanded.

size | D | J | V | CDR3 | DNA
few | - | TRBJ1-3 | TRBV6-5 | CASSYSDRTNTIYF | TGTGCCAGCAGTTACTCGGACAGAACAAACACCATATATTTT
- | TRBD2 | TRBJ2-1 | TRBV27 | CASCYGGLATTYNEQFF | TGTGCCAGCTGTTACGGGGGACTAGCGACAACTTACAATGAGCAGTTCTTC
- | - | TRBJ1-5 | TRBV7-9 | CASSLASTSHQPQHF | TGTGCCAGCAGCTTAGCATCCACTTCACATCAGCCCCAGCATTTT
- | - | TRBJ1-5 | TRBV6-6 | CASSYSYRGGGQPQHF | TGTGCCAGCAGTTACTCATACCGGGGGGGCGGGCAGCCCCAGCATTTT
- | TRBD2 | TRBJ2-1 | TRBV19 | CASSKTSGSYNEQFF | TGTGCCAGTAGTAAGACTAGCGGGAGTTACAATGAGCAGTTCTTC
- | TRBD1 | TRBJ2-7 | TRBV4-3 | CASSQGGTDEQYF | TGCGCCAGCAGCCAAGGTGGGACAGACGAGCAGTACTTC
- | - | TRBJ1-1 | TRBV7-9 | CASSPVGTPNTEAFF | TGTGCCAGCAGCCCCGTGGGCACACCGAACACTGAAGCTTTCTTT
- | - | TRBJ2-7 | TRBV5-3 | CARNSKTSYEQYF | TGTGCCAGAAATAGTAAGACATCCTACGAGCAGTACTTC
- | TRBD1 | TRBJ2-7 | TRBV27 | CASSTGQGGYEQYF | TGTGCCAGCAGTACGGGACAGGGGGGGTACGAGCAGTACTTC
- | TRBD1 | TRBJ1-5 | TRBV7-2 | CASSLVGQAYQPQHF | TGTGCCAGCAGCTTAGTCGGACAGGCGTATCAGCCCCAGCATTTT
- | - | TRBJ2-7 | TRBV18 | CASSHARTDINYEQYF | TGTGCCAGCTCCCACGCCCGGACAGATATTAACTACGAGCAGTACTTC
- | - | TRBJ1-5 | TRBV12-1 | CASSLRSGTKADSNQPQHF | TGTGCCAGCAGCCTAAGATCCGGGACTAAAGCGGATAGCAATCAGCCCCAGCATTTT
- | - | TRBJ2-6 | TRBV29-1 | CSVEDRHPGANVLTF | TGCAGCGTTGAAGATCGACACCCTGGGGCCAACGTCCTGACTTTC
- | TRBD2 | TRBJ2-1 | TRBV11-2 | CASSPIPGAGVENEQFF | TGTGCCAGCAGCCCTATTCCCGGGGCGGGAGTTGAAAATGAGCAGTTCTTC
- | - | TRBJ2-5 | TRBV7-2 | CASSFYREETQYF | TGTGCCAGCAGCTTCTACAGGGAAGAGACCCAGTACTTC
- | TRBD1 | TRBJ1-5 | TRBV19 | CASSIVEGAVQPQHF | TGTGCCAGTAGTATAGTTGAGGGGGCGGTTCAGCCCCAGCATTTT
- | - | TRBJ1-1 | TRBV29-1 | CSVRKGGEDTEAFF | TGCAGCGTCAGAAAAGGAGGGGAAGACACTGAAGCTTTCTTT
- | TRBD2 | TRBJ2-7 | TRBV6-1 | CASSENLGGGEQYF | TGTGCCAGCAGTGAAAACCTTGGGGGGGGCGAGCAGTACTTC
- | - | TRBJ1-1 | TRBV6-6 | CASSPTDSTEAFF | TGTGCCAGCAGTCCAACAGACAGTACTGAAGCTTTCTTT
- | TRBD1 | TRBJ1-2 | TRBV15 | CATSRDRMNSYGYTF | TGTGCCACCAGCAGGGACAGGATGAATTCCTATGGCTACACCTTC
- | TRBD1 | TRBJ1-1 | TRBV11-2 | CASSSTDRGPTFF | TGTGCCAGCAGCTCCACCGACAGGGGGCCTACTTTCTTT
- | - | TRBJ1-2 | TRBV15 | CATSRAFTGRDGYTF | TGTGCCACCAGCAGAGCCTTCACAGGGCGGGATGGCTACACCTTC
once | TRBD1 | TRBJ2-6 | TRBV30 | CAWSVQGWYGANVLTF | TGTGCCTGGAGTGTACAGGGGTGGTATGGGGCCAACGTCCTGACTTTC
- | - | TRBJ1-5 | TRBV10-3 | CAISELQSNQPQHF | TGTGCCATCAGTGAGTTGCAGAGCAATCAGCCCCAGCATTTT
- | TRBD1 | TRBJ2-1 | TRBV27 | CASSPFPGQGAGHEQFF | TGTGCCAGCAGTCCCTTTCCGGGACAGGGAGCGGGACATGAGCAGTTCTTC
- | - | TRBJ1-1 | TRBV15 | CATSNRLHEAFF | TGTGCCACCAGCAATCGACTGCACGAAGCTTTCTTT
- | - | TRBJ2-2 | TRBV2 | CASSEEGAQIGELFF | TGTGCCAGCAGTGAGGAGGGGGCGCAGATCGGGGAGCTGTTTTTT
- | TRBD1 | TRBJ1-1 | TRBV27 | CASTVKQGAIEAFF | TGTGCCAGCACCGTAAAACAGGGGGCTATTGAAGCTTTCTTT
- | - | TRBJ2-7 | TRBV18 | CASSPRDRTLYEQYF | TGTGCCAGCTCACCACGGGATAGGACTCTCTACGAGCAGTACTTC
once | - | TRBJ2-1 | TRBV7-9 | CASSLGLRDLPHDEQFF | TGTGCCAGCAGCTTAGGTCTGCGGGATCTCCCCCACGATGAGCAGTTCTTC
once | TRBD2 | TRBJ2-7 | TRBV12-5 | CASGKGLAGDSPYEQYF | TGTGCTAGTGGCAAAGGACTAGCGGGAGATTCCCCCTACGAGCAGTACTTC
once | TRBD1 | TRBJ1-1 | TRBV7-9 | CASSIGQGWLRNTEAFF | TGTGCCAGCAGCATTGGACAGGGTTGGTTGAGGAACACTGAAGCTTTCTTT
- | - | TRBJ2-1 | TRBV19 | CASSIMETAEQFF | TGTGCCAGTAGTATAATGGAGACCGCCGAGCAGTTCTTC
- | - | TRBJ1-2 | TRBV6-1 | CASSVGDGYGYTF | TGTGCCAGCAGTGTAGGGGATGGTTATGGCTACACCTTC
- | - | TRBJ2-7 | TRBV7-9 | CASSLVLGTRDEQYF | TGTGCCAGCAGCTTAGTTTTGGGCACGAGGGACGAGCAGTACTTC
- | - | TRBJ2-7 | TRBV5-4 | CASSREASYEQYF | TGTGCCAGCAGCCGCGAGGCCTCCTACGAGCAGTACTTC